This T cell receptor beta chain was found in a study of lymphopenia after photon versus proton radiotherapy. Study conclusions and caveats: Survival link was tested only in deceased patients; proton benefit remains a possibility.

V lost 5 bases and J 10 bases, leaving 13 bases between the germline ends. The CDR3 runs to 11 residues. The germline gives CDR1 DFQATT, CDR2 SNEGSKA (reference sequence). Produced via immunoSEQ multiplex PCR; TCRdb's table is partial and in-frame only. The sample holds about 17,000 clones, approximately 80% seen once. Comments on this clone: Its specificity is unknown.

The material was peripheral blood, obtained from a patient treated with proton-based radiotherapy. This TCR came from an older man with pancreatic cancer. This rearrangement joins TRBV20-1 to TRBJ2-3; D is perhaps TRBD1 (6 bases). For the CDR3, the DNA is TGCAGTGCTGGGACCTCAGGGGCGCAGTATTTT. As protein: CSAGTSGAQYF.